The T cell receptor (beta chain) under discussion was sequenced for a study of OX40 agonist ivuxolimab in advanced cancers. For the study at large: Hepatocellular carcinoma, melanoma, renal cell or head and neck cancer was diagnosed in the dose-escalation patients. Partial responses occurred in Three dose-escalation patients, one with hepatocellular carcinoma and two with cutaneous melanoma. Overall study findings and caveats: Clonal expansion was seen in CD4+ and CD8+ blood T cells by week 6 at 0.1 to 3.0 mg/kg. Antigen specificity remained undetermined for the expanded peripheral T cells.

The germline V gene has CDR1 SGHRS and CDR2 YFSETQ. The CDR3 length is 14 residues. Trimming removed 1 base from V and 5 bases from J, with 10 bases in between. About this clone itself: The antigen is not known.

Generated by immunoSEQ multiplex PCR, the TCRdb table keeps only in-frame clones and is missing some. The table shows about 32,000 clones, with roughly 89% occurring only once. The rearrangement joins TRBV5-1 to TRBJ2-1; tentative D call: TRBD2 (6 bases). The TCR sequence derives from an adult with an advanced solid tumor such as melanoma, head and neck, liver or kidney cancer. The starting material was CD4+ or CD8+ T cells sorted from blood, obtained in a trial of the OX40 agonist ivuxolimab. DNA for the CDR3: TGCGCCAGCAGCTTGTGGGGACTCGACAATGAGCAGTTCTTC. This codes for CASSLWGLDNEQFF.